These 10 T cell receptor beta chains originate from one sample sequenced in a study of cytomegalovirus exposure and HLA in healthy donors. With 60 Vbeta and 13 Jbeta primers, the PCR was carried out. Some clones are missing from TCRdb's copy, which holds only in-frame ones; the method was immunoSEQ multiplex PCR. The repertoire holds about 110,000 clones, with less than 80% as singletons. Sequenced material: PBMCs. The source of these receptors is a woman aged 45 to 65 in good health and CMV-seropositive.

CDR3 bases: TGTGCCAGCAGCCGGGACAAGAACACTGAAGCTTTCTTT. Protein: CASSRDKNTEAFF. The chain carries TRBV6-5 and TRBJ1-1; D is possibly TRBD1 (6 bases). The germline CDR1 and CDR2 sequences are MNHEY and SVGAGI. The CDR3 covers 13 residues. The V and J ends lost 6 bases and 1 base respectively, with 9 bases between them.

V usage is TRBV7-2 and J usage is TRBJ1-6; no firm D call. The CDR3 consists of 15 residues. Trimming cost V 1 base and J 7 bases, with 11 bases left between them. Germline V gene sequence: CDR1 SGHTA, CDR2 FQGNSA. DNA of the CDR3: TGTGCCAGCAGCTTAGTGTTCAGGAGGAATTCACCCCTCCACTTT. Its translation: CASSLVFRRNSPLHF.

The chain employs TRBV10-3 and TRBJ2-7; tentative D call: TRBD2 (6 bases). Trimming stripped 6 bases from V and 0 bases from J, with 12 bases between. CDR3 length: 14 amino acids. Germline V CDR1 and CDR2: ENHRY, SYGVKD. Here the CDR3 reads CAIRGDSSSYEQYF. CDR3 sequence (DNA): TGTGCCATCAGGGGGGACTCCAGCTCCTACGAGCAGTACTTC.

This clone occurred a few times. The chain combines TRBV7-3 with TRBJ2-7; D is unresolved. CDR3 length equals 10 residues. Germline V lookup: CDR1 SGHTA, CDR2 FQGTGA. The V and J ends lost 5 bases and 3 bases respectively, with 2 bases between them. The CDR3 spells CASSHYEQYF. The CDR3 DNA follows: TGTGCCAGCAGCCACTACGAGCAGTACTTC. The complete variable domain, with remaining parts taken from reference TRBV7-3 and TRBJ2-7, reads GAGVSQTPSNKVTEKGKYVELRCDPISGHTALYWYRQSLGQGPEFLIYFQGTGAADDSGLPNDRFFAVRPEGSVSTLKIQRTERGDSAVYLCASSHYEQYFGPGTRLTVT.

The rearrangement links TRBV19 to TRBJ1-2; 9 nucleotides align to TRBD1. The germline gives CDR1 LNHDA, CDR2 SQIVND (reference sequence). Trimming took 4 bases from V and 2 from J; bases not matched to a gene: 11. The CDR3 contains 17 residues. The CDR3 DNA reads TGTGCCAGTAGTACGCTGGACAGGGGATCTCGAAACTATGGCTACACCTTC. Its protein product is CASSTLDRGSRNYGYTF.

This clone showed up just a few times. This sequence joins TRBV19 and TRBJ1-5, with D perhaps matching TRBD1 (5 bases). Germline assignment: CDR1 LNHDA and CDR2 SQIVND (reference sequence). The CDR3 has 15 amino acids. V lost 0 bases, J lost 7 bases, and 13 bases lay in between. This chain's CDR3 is CASSIDREGWQPQHF. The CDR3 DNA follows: TGTGCCAGTAGTATAGATCGGGAGGGGTGGCAGCCCCAGCATTTT.

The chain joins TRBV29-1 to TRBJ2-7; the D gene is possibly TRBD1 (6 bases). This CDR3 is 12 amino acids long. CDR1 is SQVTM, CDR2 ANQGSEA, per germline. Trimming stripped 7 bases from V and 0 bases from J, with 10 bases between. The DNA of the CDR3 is TGCAGCGCTATGGACAGCTCCTACGAGCAGTACTTC. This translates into CSAMDSSYEQYF.

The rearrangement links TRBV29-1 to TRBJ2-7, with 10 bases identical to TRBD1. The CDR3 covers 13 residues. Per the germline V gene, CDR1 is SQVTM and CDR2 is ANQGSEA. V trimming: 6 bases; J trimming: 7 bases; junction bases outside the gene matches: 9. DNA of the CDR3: TGCAGCGTGGGGACAGGGGCCCATCTAGAGCAGTACTTC. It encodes CSVGTGAHLEQYF.

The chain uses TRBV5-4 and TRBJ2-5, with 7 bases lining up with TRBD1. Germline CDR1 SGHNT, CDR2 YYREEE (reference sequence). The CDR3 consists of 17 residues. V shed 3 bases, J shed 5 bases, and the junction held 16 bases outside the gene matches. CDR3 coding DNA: TGTGCCAGCAGCTCTGGATCGGGCAGGGGGTCTGGGGAGACCCAGTACTTC. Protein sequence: CASSSGSGRGSGETQYF.

Here the CDR3 DNA reads TGCAGCGTTGCGCCTAGCGGGAGTGCCTACGAGCAGTACTTC. Amino acids: CSVAPSGSAYEQYF. The rearrangement uses TRBV29-1 and TRBJ2-7; 10 nucleotides line up with TRBD2. Germline V lookup: CDR1 SQVTM, CDR2 ANQGSEA. This CDR3 contains 14 residues. The V and J ends lost 4 bases and 2 bases, in that order; junction bases with no gene match: 5.